The clone carrying this T cell receptor (beta chain) has a handful of counts. Its antigen remains unidentified. This entry comes from a study of CD8+ T cells in alopecia areata. Study as a whole: Affected scalp percentage set treated patients' severity scores. General observations from the study: Numerous clones, expanded in lesions, remained in scalp and blood during tofacitinib.

Sequencing used cDNA as its template, made by extracting RNA and reverse transcribing it. The data were produced by immunoSEQ multiplex PCR, yet TCRdb's version contains in-frame clones alone and is incomplete. This table has about 260,000 clones, 60% appearing once. This CDR3 is 15 amino acids long. The V and J ends lost 7 bases and 2 bases respectively, with 18 bases between them. Per germline, CDR1 LNHDA and CDR2 SQIVND (reference sequence). Treatment defined: oral pan-JAK inhibitor, 5-10 mg twice daily. The study team obtained lesional scalp punch biopsies and peripheral blood from alopecia areata patients.

V gene TRBV19 combines with J gene TRBJ2-7, with D tentatively TRBD1 (6 bases). The TCR comes from a human donor with alopecia areata. The sequences come from CD4+ T cells sorted from blood, collected at approximately week 52, from a patient treated with tofacitinib. CDR3 residues: CASTQGMGVAYEQYF. As DNA, the CDR3 is TGTGCCAGTACCCAGGGGATGGGGGTCGCCTACGAGCAGTACTTC.